The clone carrying this T cell receptor beta chain was recorded only once. Antigen unknown. The data are from a study of OX40 agonist ivuxolimab in advanced cancers. Study-level findings and limits: Clones of CD4+ and CD8+ blood T cells grew by week 6 at doses of 0.1 to 3.0 mg/kg. Partial responders treated at 0.1-3.0 mg/kg exhibited clonal expansion among the lowest measured.

The CDR3 contains 13 residues. Germline loops: CDR1 KGHSH, CDR2 LQKENI. Trimming took off 4 bases at V and 8 bases at J, with 14 bases between the two ends. Profiled with immunoSEQ multiplex PCR; TCRdb holds only in-frame clones, not every one. The table has over 55,000 clones, approximately 80% seen once. The rearrangement links TRBV18 to TRBJ1-2; possible D gene TRBD1, 5 bases. Here the sequenced sample was CD4+ or CD8+ T cells sorted from blood, taken in a trial of the OX40 agonist ivuxolimab. The TCR comes from an adult with an advanced solid tumor such as melanoma, head and neck, liver or kidney cancer. CDR3 nucleotide sequence: TGTGCCAGCTCACGAGGGACGTCTGAGGGCTACACCTTC. Translated, it gives CASSRGTSEGYTF.